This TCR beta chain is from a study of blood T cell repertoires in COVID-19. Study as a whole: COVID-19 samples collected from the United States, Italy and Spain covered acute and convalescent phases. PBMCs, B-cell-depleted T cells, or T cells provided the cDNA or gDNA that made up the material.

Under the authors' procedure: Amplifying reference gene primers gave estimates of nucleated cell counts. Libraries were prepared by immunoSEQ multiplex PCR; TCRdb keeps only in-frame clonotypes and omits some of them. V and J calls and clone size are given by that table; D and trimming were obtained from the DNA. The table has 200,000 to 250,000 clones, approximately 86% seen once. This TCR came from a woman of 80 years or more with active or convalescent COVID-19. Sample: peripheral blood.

CDR3 in DNA: TGTGCCAGCAGCCCCCCTAATGGAGATACGCAGTATTTT. Translation gives CASSPPNGDTQYF. This sequence joins TRBV2 and TRBJ2-3; D call uncertain. The V gene lost 6 bases and the J gene lost 5 bases, with 12 bases spanning the gap. CDR3 length equals 13 residues. CDR1 and CDR2 from the germline V gene are SNHLY and FYNNEI.